The 27 T cell receptor beta chains reported below all come from one sample, sequenced in a study of post-analysis software for immune sequencing data. Study-wide points: With TRBV5-6, TRBV5-1 and TRBV20-1 included, about five TRBV segments were more frequent in patients than in controls.

These TCRs' antigens remain unknown. Unique molecular identifiers tagged the TCR beta cDNA libraries. MiXCR, applied by TCRdb to the PCR reads, yields one record per CDR3 protein. There are 700,000 to 800,000 distinct CDR3 sequences in the sample; around 27% occur only once, and around 0.56% lies in the top ten. The sequenced sample was blood. All receptors derive from a girl aged 5 to 17 with multiple sclerosis.

About this clonotype itself: A much larger clone differs from this one at a single base, so this may be a read error. The chain carries TRBV7-2 and TRBJ2-7; no firm D call. Germline V CDR1 and CDR2: SGHTA, FQGNSA. The CDR3 covers 12 residues. The V end lost 5 bases, the J end lost 0 bases, and 5 bases lay between the germline ends. The CDR3 DNA sequence: TGTGCCAGCAGCGCCTACTCCTACGAGCAGTACTTC. Protein product: CASSAYSYEQYF.

The rearrangement uses TRBV29-1 and TRBJ1-2; possible D gene TRBD1, 6 bases. The CDR3 spans 13 residues. Germline CDR1 is SQVTM and CDR2 is ANQGSEA. V lost 7 bases to trimming and J lost 4 bases, with 16 bases between them. This CDR3 is CSAQPQGGYGYTF. CDR3 nucleotides: TGCAGCGCCCAGCCACAAGGGGGCTATGGCTACACCTTC.

This clonotype was recorded many times. The rearrangement links TRBV5-6 to TRBJ2-5, with TRBD1 matching over 7 bases. V lost 4 bases, J lost 5 bases, and 5 bases stayed unmatched. The length of the CDR3 is 13 residues. CDR1 SGHDT and CDR2 YYEEEE come from the germline V gene. The CDR3 DNA is TGTGCCAGCAGCCCTACAGGGGTGGAGACCCAGTACTTC. This gives the protein CASSPTGVETQYF.

This clonotype showed up just once. A much more abundant neighbour one base away suggests this may be a read error. The chain has TRBV29-1 and TRBJ2-5, with a possible D match to TRBD2 (6 bases). CDR1 and CDR2 (germline): SQVTM, ANQGSEA. The V end lost 5 bases, the J end lost 11 bases, and 24 bases lay between the germline ends. This CDR3 is 14 amino acids long. The CDR3 region is CSVLGLHTVGEQYF. For the CDR3, the DNA is TGCAGCGTTTTGGGACTCCACACTGTGGGGGAGCAGTACTTC. Full variable domain (rest looked up from reference TRBV29-1 and TRBJ2-5): SAVISQKPSRDICQRGTSLTIQCQVDSQVTMMFWYRQQPGQSLTLIATANQGSEATYESGFVIDKFPISRPNLTFSTLTVSNMSPEDSSIYLCSVLGLHTVGEQYFGPGTRLLVL.

This clonotype was seen at least ten times. The CDR3 coding sequence is TGCGCCAGCAGCCAAGAGCTGGCGGGATCCACAGATACGCAGTATTTT. Protein: CASSQELAGSTDTQYF. This rearrangement joins TRBV4-3 to TRBJ2-3; a weak D match, TRBD2 (6 bases). Per the germline V gene, CDR1 is LGHNA and CDR2 is YSLEER. The germline V and J ends were trimmed by 0 bases and 2 bases, with 12 bases remaining between them. The CDR3 contains 16 residues.

The J gene is TRBJ1-1, the V gene TRBV12-3 or TRBV12-4; D gene uncertain. CDR3 length: 13 amino acids. Trimming pared 6 bases from V and 5 bases from J, leaving 13 bases between. This chain's CDR3 is CASRQTTGTEAFF. The DNA for the CDR3 is TGTGCCAGCAGACAAACCACGGGGACTGAAGCTTTCTTT.

This clonotype was observed a handful of times. The chain recombines TRBV20-1 with TRBJ2-3; 13 nucleotides align to TRBD2. CDR3 length: 15 residues. Unmatched junction bases numbered 3, after V lost 5 bases and J lost 1 base. CDR1 DFQATT and CDR2 SNEGSKA come from the germline V gene (reference sequence). The CDR3 sequence is CSAETSGGRTDTQYF. The CDR3 DNA reads TGCAGTGCTGAGACTAGCGGGGGGCGCACAGATACGCAGTATTTT.

J is TRBJ2-3 and V is TRBV7-2; 8 bases match TRBD1. V gave up 5 bases and J gave up 2 bases; unmatched junction bases: 3. The CDR3 has 14 residues. The germline CDR1 and CDR2 sequences are SGHTA and FQGNSA. CDR3 protein: CASSQGAATDTQYF. For the CDR3, the DNA is TGTGCCAGCAGCCAGGGGGCAGCCACAGATACGCAGTATTTT.

V usage is TRBV5-1 and J usage is TRBJ2-3; D not certain. Trimming removed 4 bases at V and 6 bases at J, with 12 bases between. CDR3 length: 13 residues. From germline, CDR1 is SGHRS and CDR2 YFSETQ. The CDR3 spells CASSDTAPDTQYF. The CDR3 DNA reads TGCGCCAGCAGCGATACGGCTCCGGATACGCAGTATTTT.

The J gene is TRBJ1-4, the V gene TRBV5-5; D not resolved. Germline CDR1 and CDR2: SGHKS and YYEKEE (reference sequence). The CDR3 runs to 15 residues. Trimming stripped 0 bases from V and 8 bases from J, with 14 bases between. The CDR3 loop reads CASSLDEATGEKLFF. CDR3 in DNA: TGTGCCAGCAGCTTGGACGAGGCTACTGGGGAAAAACTGTTTTTT.

A note on this clonotype: The junction departs from the called germline gene at one end, perhaps through a read error. This sequence joins TRBV7-7 and TRBJ1-1, with unresolved D. CDR1 SSHAT and CDR2 FNYEAQ come from the germline V gene (reference sequence). There are 13 residues in the CDR3. CDR3 sequence: CASSRLKNTEAFF. DNA of the CDR3: TGTGCTAGCAGCCGACTTAAGAACACTGAAGCTTTCTTT.

The chain combines TRBV6-2 or TRBV6-3 with TRBJ2-7; D unresolved. The length of the CDR3 is 12 residues. V was trimmed by 5 bases and J by 1 base, leaving 6 bases between them. Germline V gene lookup returns CDR1 MNHEY and CDR2 SVGEGT. The CDR3 nucleotides read TGTGCCAGCAGTACCCCGTCCTACGAGCAGTACTTC. Translated: CASSTPSYEQYF.

This clonotype was seen many times. The genes are TRBV15 and TRBJ2-3; a weak D match, TRBD2 (6 bases). The germline V gene encodes CDR1 LNHNV and CDR2 YYDKDF (reference sequence). Trimming removed 1 base from V and 0 bases from J, with 11 bases in between. This CDR3 is built from 16 residues. The CDR3 sequence is CATSRGGGTSTDTQYF. The CDR3 nucleotides read TGTGCCACCAGCAGAGGCGGCGGGACGAGCACAGATACGCAGTATTTT. Supplemented by reference TRBV15 and TRBJ2-3, the full variable domain reads DAMVIQNPRYQVTQFGKPVTLSCSQTLNHNVMYWYQQKSSQAPKLLFHYYDKDFNNEADTPDNFQSRRPNTSFCFLDIRSPGLGDTAMYLCATSRGGGTSTDTQYFGPGTRLTVL.

The chain joins TRBV20-1 to TRBJ1-5; D uncertain. Trimming left V 1 base short and J 7 bases short, with 8 bases between. This CDR3 spans 12 amino acids. CDR1 is DFQATT, CDR2 SNEGSKA, per germline (reference sequence). For the CDR3, the DNA is TGCAGTGCTAGAGTAGGGCGCCAGCCCCAGCATTTT. It specifies CSARVGRQPQHF.

This clonotype was counted only a few times. V usage is TRBV20-1 and J usage is TRBJ2-7; D not resolved. Trimming stripped 0 bases from V and 7 bases from J, with 22 bases between. The length of the CDR3 is 16 residues. Per the germline V gene, CDR1 is DFQATT and CDR2 is SNEGSKA (reference sequence). CDR3 DNA sequence: TGCAGTGCTAGAGATTCCAGATCGATCGCCGTACCGGAGCAGTACTTC. It specifies CSARDSRSIAVPEQYF.

This clonotype has a handful of counts. The chain combines TRBV7-9 with TRBJ1-1; D is perhaps TRBD1 (5 bases). Per germline, CDR1 SEHNR and CDR2 FQNEAQ (reference sequence). CDR3 length: 15 residues. V was pared by 5 bases and J by 1 base, with 14 bases between. The CDR3 nucleotides are TGTGCCAGCAGCCCTCGCGGGGGTCGGAACACTGAAGCTTTCTTT. Translated, it gives CASSPRGGRNTEAFF.

CDR3: CSVERDGNNYGYTF. CDR3 nucleotide sequence: TGCAGCGTCGAACGGGACGGCAACAACTATGGCTACACCTTC. The chain is built from TRBV29-1 and TRBJ1-2; D perhaps matches TRBD1 (5 bases). This CDR3 contains 14 residues. Germline-derived CDR1 and CDR2 are SQVTM and ANQGSEA. V lost 6 bases, J lost 2 bases, and 16 bases lay in between.

DNA of the CDR3: TGTGCCAGCAGCTCGGACTGGGAGCAGTTCTTC. It translates to CASSSDWEQFF. The rearrangement uses TRBV7-2 and TRBJ2-1; maybe TRBD2 (5 bases). V shed 4 bases and J shed 10 bases, with 8 bases lying between them. The germline gives CDR1 SGHTA, CDR2 FQGNSA. The CDR3 has 11 residues. Based on the CDR3 plus reference TRBV7-2 and TRBJ2-1, the full variable domain is GAGVSQSPSNKVTEKGKDVELRCDPISGHTALYWYRQSLGQGLEFLIYFQGNSAPDKSGLPSDRFSAERTGGSVSTLTIQRTQQEDSAVYLCASSSDWEQFFGPGTRLTVL.

This clonotype was observed a few times. The chain has TRBV24-1 and TRBJ2-5; TRBD1 aligns across 7 bases. Germline V gene lookup returns CDR1 KGHDR and CDR2 SFDVKD. The CDR3 spans 16 residues. V lost 0 bases, J lost 1 base, and 4 bases stayed unmatched. The CDR3 bases are TGTGCCACCAGTGATTTGAAGGGGGCGCGCCAAGAGACCCAGTACTTC. Amino acids: CATSDLKGARQETQYF.

The chain uses TRBV5-1 and TRBJ1-4, with 7 bases matching TRBD1. Trimming cost V 0 bases and J 6 bases; bases outside gene matches: 5. The CDR3 covers 15 residues. Germline CDR1 and CDR2: SGHRS and YFSETQ. The CDR3 region has the DNA TGCGCCAGCAGCTTGGGACAGGGAGTACATGAAAAACTGTTTTTT. It is translated as CASSLGQGVHEKLFF.

The chain recombines TRBV20-1 with TRBJ1-2, with D perhaps TRBD1 (6 bases). With 2 bases removed from V and 4 bases from J, the gap between germline ends came to 29 bases. The germline gives CDR1 DFQATT, CDR2 SNEGSKA (reference sequence). The CDR3 is 19 amino acids. This CDR3 reads CSARPPPSGSQGWSYGYTF. In DNA, the CDR3 is TGCAGTGCTAGACCACCCCCCTCGGGGTCACAGGGATGGAGCTATGGCTACACCTTC.

The chain joins TRBV29-1 to TRBJ1-2; possibly TRBD1 for D (5 bases). The CDR3 spans 13 residues. With 0 bases removed from V and 5 bases from J, the gap between germline ends came to 10 bases. Looked up from germline, CDR1 is SQVTM and CDR2 is ANQGSEA. CDR3 bases: TGCAGCGTTGAAGATTGGGGGAAGTATGGCTACACCTTC. Translated: CSVEDWGKYGYTF.

CDR3 sequence reads: CSANRPGTRRVEQYF. CDR3 DNA: TGCAGTGCTAATAGGCCGGGGACTAGGAGGGTCGAGCAGTACTTC. V is TRBV20-1 and J is TRBJ2-4, with 8 positions matching TRBD2. The DNA end is more similar to TRBJ2-7, so the J call may be wrong. This CDR3 has 15 residues. The germline V gene encodes CDR1 DFQATT and CDR2 SNEGSKA (reference sequence).

In nucleotides, the CDR3 is TGCAGTGCTAGAGATCCATCTAGCGGGACCTACAATGAGCAGTTCTTC. This sequence encodes CSARDPSSGTYNEQFF. V and J are TRBV20-1 and TRBJ2-1; TRBD2 matches at 9 bases. This CDR3 region has 16 residues. CDR1 is DFQATT, CDR2 SNEGSKA, per germline (reference sequence). V lost 0 bases, J lost 2 bases, and 5 bases stayed unmatched.

The chain joins TRBV7-8 to TRBJ2-5, with unresolved D. The J call is doubtful: the DNA matches TRBJ2-7 better. This CDR3 contains 15 residues. Germline loops: CDR1 SGHVS, CDR2 FQNEAQ. In nucleotides, the CDR3 is TGTGCCAGCAGCTTATCGTCGACGGGCGGTTACGAGCAGTACTTC. Amino acids: CASSLSSTGGYEQYF.

This clonotype has only a few counts. The chain links TRBV9 to TRBJ2-7, with 8 positions matching TRBD2. V lost 4 bases to trimming and J lost 6 bases; unmatched junction nucleotides: 12. Germline V lookup: CDR1 SGDLS, CDR2 YYNGEE. The CDR3 length is 15 residues. The CDR3 sequence is CASSPLSGRRSEQYF. CDR3 nucleotide sequence: TGTGCCAGCAGCCCTCTGAGCGGGAGAAGGTCCGAGCAGTACTTC.

This clonotype was seen a few times. This chain connects TRBV5-6 to TRBJ1-2, with 7 positions matching TRBD1. The junction had 7 bases not matched to a gene; V was cut back by 4 bases and J by 4 bases. CDR1 SGHDT and CDR2 YYEEEE come from the germline V gene. This CDR3 is built from 14 residues. The CDR3 protein is CASSRQGVGYGYTF. The CDR3 DNA follows: TGTGCCAGCAGCCGACAGGGAGTCGGCTATGGCTACACCTTC.